The sequence of this T cell receptor beta chain was determined in a study of cytomegalovirus exposure and HLA in healthy donors. Whole-study results and caveats: Reported findings show TCR beta sequences accurately forecast HLA-A and HLA-B alleles in most subjects.

There are 16 residues in the CDR3. V shed 2 bases, J shed 2 bases, and the junction held 5 bases outside the gene matches. The germline gives CDR1 MNHNS, CDR2 SASEGT. The PCR used 60 Vbeta and 13 Jbeta primers. Using immunoSEQ multiplex PCR, the repertoire was profiled, and TCRdb retains in-frame clones only, with some absent. There are 170,000 or so clones in the sample, with under 2.5% held by the top ten. Donors showed nominal health when sampled, although they likely had unrecorded immune exposures. A word on this clone: The antigen remains undetermined.

The source material was PBMCs. This TCR came from a man aged 25-45 years in good health and CMV-seronegative. J is TRBJ2-2 and V is TRBV6-1, with 7 bases aligning to TRBD2. The CDR3 is CASSEFLAENTGELFF. The DNA of the CDR3 is TGTGCCAGCAGTGAATTCCTAGCGGAAAACACCGGGGAGCTGTTTTTT.